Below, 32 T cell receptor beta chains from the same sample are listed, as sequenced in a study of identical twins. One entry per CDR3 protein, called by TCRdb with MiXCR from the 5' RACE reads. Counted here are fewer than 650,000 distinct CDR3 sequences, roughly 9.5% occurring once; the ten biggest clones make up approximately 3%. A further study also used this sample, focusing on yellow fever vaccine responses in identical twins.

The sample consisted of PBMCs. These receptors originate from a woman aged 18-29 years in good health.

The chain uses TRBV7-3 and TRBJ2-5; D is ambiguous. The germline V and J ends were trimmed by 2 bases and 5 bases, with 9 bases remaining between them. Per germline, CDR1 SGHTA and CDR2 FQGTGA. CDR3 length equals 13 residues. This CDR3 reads CASSLDSYETQYF. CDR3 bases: TGTGCCAGCAGCTTAGACTCTTACGAGACCCAGTACTTC.

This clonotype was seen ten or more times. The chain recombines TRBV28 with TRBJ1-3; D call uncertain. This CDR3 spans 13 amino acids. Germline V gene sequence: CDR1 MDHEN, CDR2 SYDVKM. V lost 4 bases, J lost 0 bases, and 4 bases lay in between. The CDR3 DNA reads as TGTGCCAGCAGTTCTCCCTCTGGAAACACCATATATTTT. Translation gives CASSSPSGNTIYF. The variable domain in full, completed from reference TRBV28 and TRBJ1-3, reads DVKVTQSSRYLVKRTGEKVFLECVQDMDHENMFWYRQDPGLGLRLIYFSYDVKMKEKGDIPEGYSVSREKKERFSLILESASTNQTSMYLCASSSPSGNTIYFGEGSWLTVV.

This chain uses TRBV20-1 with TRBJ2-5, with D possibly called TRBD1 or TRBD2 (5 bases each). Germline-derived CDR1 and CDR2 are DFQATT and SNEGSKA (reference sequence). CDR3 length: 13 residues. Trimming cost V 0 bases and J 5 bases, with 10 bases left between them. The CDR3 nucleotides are TGCAGTGCTAGAGAGTGGGGGTGGGAGACCCAGTACTTC. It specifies CSAREWGWETQYF.

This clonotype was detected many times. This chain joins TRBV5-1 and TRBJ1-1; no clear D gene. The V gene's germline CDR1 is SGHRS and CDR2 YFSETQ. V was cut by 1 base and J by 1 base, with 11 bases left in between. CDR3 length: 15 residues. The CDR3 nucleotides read TGCGCCAGCAGCTTGCTCCAAGCGGAGAACACTGAAGCTTTCTTT. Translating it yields CASSLLQAENTEAFF.

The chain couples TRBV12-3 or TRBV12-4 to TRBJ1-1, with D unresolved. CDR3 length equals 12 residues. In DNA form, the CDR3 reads TGTGCTACCAGAGCACTGGGTACTGAAGCTTTCTTT. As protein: CATRALGTEAFF.

The CDR3 is CASSQGLWPGNTIYF. DNA of the CDR3: TGCGCCAGCAGCCAAGGTCTCTGGCCAGGAAACACCATATATTTT. The V and J genes are TRBV4-1 and TRBJ1-3; D not resolved. Trimming shortened V by 1 base and J by 4 bases, and 11 bases separated the two germline ends. This CDR3 comprises 15 residues. Per germline, CDR1 MGHRA and CDR2 YSYEKL.

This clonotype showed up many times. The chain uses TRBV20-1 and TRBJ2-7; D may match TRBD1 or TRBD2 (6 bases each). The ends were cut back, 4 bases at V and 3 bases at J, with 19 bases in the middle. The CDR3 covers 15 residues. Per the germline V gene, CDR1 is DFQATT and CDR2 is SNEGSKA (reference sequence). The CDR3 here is CSAMIGGQDHYEQYF. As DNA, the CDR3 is TGCAGTGCTATGATTGGGGGGCAGGATCACTACGAGCAGTACTTC.

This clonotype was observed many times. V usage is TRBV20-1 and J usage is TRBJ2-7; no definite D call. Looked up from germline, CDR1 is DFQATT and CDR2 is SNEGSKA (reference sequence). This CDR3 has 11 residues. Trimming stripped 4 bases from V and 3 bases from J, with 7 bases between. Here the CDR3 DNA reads TGCAGTGCTAAACTTGACTACGAGCAGTACTTC. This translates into CSAKLDYEQYF.

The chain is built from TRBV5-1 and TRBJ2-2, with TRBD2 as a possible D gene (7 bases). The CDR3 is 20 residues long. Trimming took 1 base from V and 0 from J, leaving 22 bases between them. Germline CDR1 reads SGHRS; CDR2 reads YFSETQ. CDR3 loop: CASSLSPGGGQLANTGELFF. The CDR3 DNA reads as TGCGCCAGCAGCTTGTCTCCGGGAGGCGGACAGCTCGCGAACACCGGGGAGCTGTTTTTT.

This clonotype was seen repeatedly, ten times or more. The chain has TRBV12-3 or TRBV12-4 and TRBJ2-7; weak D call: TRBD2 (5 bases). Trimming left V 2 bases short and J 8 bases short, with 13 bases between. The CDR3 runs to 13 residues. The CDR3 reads CASSLQDSHQQYF. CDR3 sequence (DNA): TGTGCCAGCAGTTTACAGGACTCCCACCAGCAGTACTTC.

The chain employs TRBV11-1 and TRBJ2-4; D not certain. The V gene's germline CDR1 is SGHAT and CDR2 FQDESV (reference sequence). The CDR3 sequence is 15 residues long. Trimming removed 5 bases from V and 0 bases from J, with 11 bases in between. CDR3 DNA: TGTGCCAGCAGCGTAAAGCCCGTAGCCAAAAACATTCAGTACTTC. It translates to CASSVKPVAKNIQYF. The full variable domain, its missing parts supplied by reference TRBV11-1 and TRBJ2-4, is EAEVAQSPRYKITEKSQAVAFWCDPISGHATLYWYRQILGQGPELLVQFQDESVVDDSQLPKDRFSAERLKGVDSTLKIQPAELGDSAMYLCASSVKPVAKNIQYFGAGTRLSVL.

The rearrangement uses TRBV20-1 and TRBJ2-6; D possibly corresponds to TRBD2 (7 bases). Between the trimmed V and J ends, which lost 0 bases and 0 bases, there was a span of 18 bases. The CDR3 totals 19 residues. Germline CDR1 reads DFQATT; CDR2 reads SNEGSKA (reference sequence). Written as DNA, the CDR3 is TGCAGTGCTAGAGATTGGGGGCAGGGGAGGGACTCTGGGGCCAACGTCCTGACTTTC. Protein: CSARDWGQGRDSGANVLTF.

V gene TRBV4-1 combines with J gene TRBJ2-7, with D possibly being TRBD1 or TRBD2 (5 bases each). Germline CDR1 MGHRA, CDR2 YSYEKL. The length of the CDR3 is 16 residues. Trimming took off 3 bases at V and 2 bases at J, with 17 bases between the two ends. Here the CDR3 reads CASSQGVVGDPYEQYF. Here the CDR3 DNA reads TGCGCCAGCAGCCAGGGGGTCGTAGGGGACCCCTACGAGCAGTACTTC.

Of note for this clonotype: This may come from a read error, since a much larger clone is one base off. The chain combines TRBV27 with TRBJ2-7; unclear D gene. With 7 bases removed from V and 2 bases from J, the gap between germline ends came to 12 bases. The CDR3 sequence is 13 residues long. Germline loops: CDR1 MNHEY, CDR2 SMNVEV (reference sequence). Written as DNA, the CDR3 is TGTGCCAGCAAGAGGAGTGTTCCCTACGAGCAGTACTTC. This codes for CASKRSVPYEQYF.

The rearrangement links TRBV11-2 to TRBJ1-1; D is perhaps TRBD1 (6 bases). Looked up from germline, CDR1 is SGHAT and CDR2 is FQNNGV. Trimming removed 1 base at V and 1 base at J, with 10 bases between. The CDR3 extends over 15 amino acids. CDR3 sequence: CASSLVRGGNTEAFF. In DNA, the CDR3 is TGTGCCAGCAGCTTAGTTCGAGGGGGGAACACTGAAGCTTTCTTT.

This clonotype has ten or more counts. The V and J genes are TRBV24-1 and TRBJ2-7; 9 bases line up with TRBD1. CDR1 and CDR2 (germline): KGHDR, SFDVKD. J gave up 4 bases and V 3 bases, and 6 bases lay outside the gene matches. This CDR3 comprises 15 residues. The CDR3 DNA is TGTGCCACCAGTGATCCCCGGACAGGGGATTACGAGCAGTACTTC. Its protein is CATSDPRTGDYEQYF.

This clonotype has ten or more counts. CDR3 in amino acids: CASSLGFLSGQGVDQETQYF. As DNA, the CDR3 is TGTGCCAGCAGCTTAGGGTTTCTCTCTGGACAGGGAGTTGACCAAGAGACCCAGTACTTC. The J gene is TRBJ2-5, the V gene TRBV7-8, with 8 nucleotides matching TRBD1. The V and J ends lost 1 base and 0 bases, in that order; junction bases with no gene match: 16. Germline-derived CDR1 and CDR2 are SGHVS and FQNEAQ. The CDR3 runs to 20 residues.

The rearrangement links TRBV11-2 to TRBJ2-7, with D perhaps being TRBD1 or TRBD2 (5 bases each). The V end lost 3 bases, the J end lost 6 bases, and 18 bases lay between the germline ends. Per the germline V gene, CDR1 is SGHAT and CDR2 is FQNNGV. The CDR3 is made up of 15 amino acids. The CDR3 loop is CASSFMGGAGTEQYF. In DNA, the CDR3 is TGTGCCAGCAGCTTCATGGGTGGGGCAGGGACCGAGCAGTACTTC. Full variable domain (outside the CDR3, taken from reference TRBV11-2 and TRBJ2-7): EAGVAQSPRYKIIEKRQSVAFWCNPISGHATLYWYQQILGQGPKLLIQFQNNGVVDDSQLPKDRFSAERLKGVDSTLKIQPAKLEDSAVYLCASSFMGGAGTEQYFGPGTRLTVT.

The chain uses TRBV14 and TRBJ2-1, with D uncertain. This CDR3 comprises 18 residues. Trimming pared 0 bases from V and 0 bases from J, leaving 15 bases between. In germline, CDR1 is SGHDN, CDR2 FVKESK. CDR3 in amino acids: CASSQEGFSATSYNEQFF. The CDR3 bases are TGTGCCAGCAGCCAAGAAGGCTTCTCCGCGACCTCCTACAATGAGCAGTTCTTC.

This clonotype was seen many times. The CDR3: CASSLQDRPSHTQYF. The DNA for the CDR3 is TGTGCCAGCAGCTTACAGGACAGGCCCTCGCATACGCAGTATTTT. V and J are TRBV7-9 and TRBJ2-3; 7 nucleotides match TRBD1. After removal of 2 bases from V and 7 bases from J, the junction contained 9 bases not matched to a gene. The CDR3 loop spans 15 amino acids. Germline-derived CDR1 and CDR2 are SEHNR and FQNEAQ (reference sequence).

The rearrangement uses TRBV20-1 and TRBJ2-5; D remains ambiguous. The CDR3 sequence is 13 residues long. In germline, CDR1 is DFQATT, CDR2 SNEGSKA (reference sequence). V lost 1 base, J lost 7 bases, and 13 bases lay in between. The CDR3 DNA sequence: TGCAGTGCTAGAGTTTCCGCCTCTGTGACCCAGTACTTC. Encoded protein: CSARVSASVTQYF.

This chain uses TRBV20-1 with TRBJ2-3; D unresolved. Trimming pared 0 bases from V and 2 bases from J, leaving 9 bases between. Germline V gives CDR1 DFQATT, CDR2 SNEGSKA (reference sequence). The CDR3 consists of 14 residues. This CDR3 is CSARDRTATDTQYF. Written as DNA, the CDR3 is TGCAGTGCTAGAGATCGGACGGCCACAGATACGCAGTATTTT.

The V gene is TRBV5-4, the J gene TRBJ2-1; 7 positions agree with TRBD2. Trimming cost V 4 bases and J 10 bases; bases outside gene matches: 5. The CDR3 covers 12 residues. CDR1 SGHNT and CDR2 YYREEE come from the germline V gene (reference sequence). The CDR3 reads CASSRLAEEQFF. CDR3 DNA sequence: TGTGCCAGCAGCCGGCTAGCGGAAGAGCAGTTCTTC.

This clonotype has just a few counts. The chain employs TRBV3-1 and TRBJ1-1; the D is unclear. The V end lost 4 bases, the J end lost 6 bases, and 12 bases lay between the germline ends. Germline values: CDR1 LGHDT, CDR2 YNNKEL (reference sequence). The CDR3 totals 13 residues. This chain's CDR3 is CASSRTPAAEAFF. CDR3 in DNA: TGTGCCAGCAGCCGGACCCCCGCCGCTGAAGCTTTCTTT. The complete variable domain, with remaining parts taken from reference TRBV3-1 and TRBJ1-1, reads DTAVSQTPKYLVTQMGNDKSIKCEQNLGHDTMYWYKQDSKKFLKIMFSYNNKELIINETVPNRFSPKSPDKAHLNLHINSLELGDSAVYFCASSRTPAAEAFFGQGTRLTVV.

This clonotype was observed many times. CDR3: CASSLTGALSGGYTF. The CDR3 nucleotides read TGTGCCAGCAGTTTGACAGGGGCTTTATCTGGTGGCTACACCTTC. The chain joins TRBV28 to TRBJ1-2; 8 bases are a match to TRBD1. Trimming cost V 3 bases and J 7 bases; bases outside gene matches: 10. The germline V gene has CDR1 MDHEN and CDR2 SYDVKM. This CDR3 is built from 15 residues.

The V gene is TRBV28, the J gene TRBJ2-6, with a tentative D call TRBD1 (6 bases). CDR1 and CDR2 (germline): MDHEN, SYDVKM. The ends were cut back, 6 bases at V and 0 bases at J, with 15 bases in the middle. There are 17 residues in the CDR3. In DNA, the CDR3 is TGTGCCAGCAGCGTACAGGGCCTGTTCTCTGGGGCCAACGTCCTGACTTTC. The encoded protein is CASSVQGLFSGANVLTF.

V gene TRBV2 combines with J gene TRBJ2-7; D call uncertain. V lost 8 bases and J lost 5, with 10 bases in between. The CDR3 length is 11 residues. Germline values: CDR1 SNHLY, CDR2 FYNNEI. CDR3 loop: CASLIGDEQYF. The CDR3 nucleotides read TGTGCCAGCTTAATCGGAGACGAGCAGTACTTC.

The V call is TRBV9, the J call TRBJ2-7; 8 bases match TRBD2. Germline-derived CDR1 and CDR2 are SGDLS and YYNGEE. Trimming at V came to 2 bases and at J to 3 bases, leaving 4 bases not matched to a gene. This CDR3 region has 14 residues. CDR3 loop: CASSVGTRDYEQYF. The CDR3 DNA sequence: TGTGCCAGCAGCGTCGGGACTAGGGACTACGAGCAGTACTTC.

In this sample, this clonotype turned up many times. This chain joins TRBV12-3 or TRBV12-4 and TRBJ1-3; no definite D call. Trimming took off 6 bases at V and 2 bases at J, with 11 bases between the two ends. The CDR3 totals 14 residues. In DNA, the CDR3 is TGTGCCAGCAGACCCGTAGCCGCTGGAAACACCATATATTTT. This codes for CASRPVAAGNTIYF.

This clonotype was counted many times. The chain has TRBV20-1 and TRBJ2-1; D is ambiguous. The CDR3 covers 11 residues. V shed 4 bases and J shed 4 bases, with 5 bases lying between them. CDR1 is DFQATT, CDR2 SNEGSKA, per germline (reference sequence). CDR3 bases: TGCAGTGCTAAACGTTACAATGAGCAGTTCTTC. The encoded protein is CSAKRYNEQFF.

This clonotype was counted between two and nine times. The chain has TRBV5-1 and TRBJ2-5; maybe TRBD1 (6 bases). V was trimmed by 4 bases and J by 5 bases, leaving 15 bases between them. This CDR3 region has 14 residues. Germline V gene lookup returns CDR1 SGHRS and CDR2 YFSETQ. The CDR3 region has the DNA TGCGCCAGCAGCGGGACGACAGGTTCGGAGACCCAGTACTTC. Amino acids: CASSGTTGSETQYF.

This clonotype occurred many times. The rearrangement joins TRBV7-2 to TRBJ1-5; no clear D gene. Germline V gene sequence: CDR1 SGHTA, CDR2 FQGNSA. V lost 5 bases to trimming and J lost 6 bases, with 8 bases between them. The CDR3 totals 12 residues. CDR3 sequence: CASSRDFQPQHF. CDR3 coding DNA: TGTGCCAGCAGCCGAGACTTTCAGCCCCAGCATTTT.